One and the same sample provided the 27 T cell receptor beta chains below, sequenced in a study of vaccination effects on CD4 cells after COVID-19. The antigens these receptors bind are not known. Expansion of antigen-specific CD4+ T cells with viral peptide pools was carried out by the ViraFEST assay before sequencing. Culture proceeded for approximately 9 days, and CD4+ T cells were then isolated. Testing of the vaccine recipients showed negative nucleocapsid antibodies and no prior SARS-CoV-2 infection. TCRdb keeps only in-frame clones here, not all; method: immunoSEQ multiplex PCR. Of roughly 63,000 clones listed, 80% are singletons. The sequencing used CD4+ T cells from PBMCs cultured with SARS-CoV-2 spike peptides, collected before COVID-19 vaccination. These TCRs come from a human donor who received a COVID-19 vaccine.

This rearrangement joins TRBV5-8 to TRBJ2-1; 7 bases agree with TRBD2. The CDR3 is made up of 15 amino acids. From germline, CDR1 is SGHTS and CDR2 YDEGEE. Losses at the gene ends were 5 bases for V and 3 bases for J; bases not matched to a gene: 8. The CDR3 reads CASSILAEGYNEQFF. CDR3 DNA sequence: TGTGCCAGCAGTATTCTAGCGGAGGGCTACAATGAGCAGTTCTTC. Full variable domain (remainder filled in from reference TRBV5-8 and TRBJ2-1): EAGVTQSPTHLIKTRGQQATLRCSPISGHTSVYWYQQALGLGLQFLLWYDEGEERNRGNFPPRFSGRQFPNYSSELNVNALELEDSALYLCASSILAEGYNEQFFGPGTRLTVL.

This chain joins TRBV7-9 and TRBJ1-2; D unresolved. Germline V gene sequence: CDR1 SEHNR, CDR2 FQNEAQ (reference sequence). This CDR3 has 12 residues. V dropped 5 bases and J dropped 8 bases, with 12 bases sitting between them. CDR3 in amino acids: CASSPQGSGYTF. The CDR3 DNA sequence: TGTGCCAGCAGCCCCCAAGGGAGCGGCTACACCTTC.

The gene calls are TRBV29-1 and TRBJ1-4; 9 bases fit TRBD1. The CDR3 covers 13 residues. CDR1 is SQVTM, CDR2 ANQGSEA, per germline. The ends lost 7 bases at V and 5 bases at J; junction bases unmatched: 5. CDR3 DNA: TGCAGCGGTATGGGACAGGGAAATGAAAAACTGTTTTTT. This codes for CSGMGQGNEKLFF.

This rearrangement joins TRBV5-1 to TRBJ1-4; D perhaps matches TRBD1 (5 bases). V was cut by 2 bases and J by 5 bases, with 16 bases left in between. The CDR3 has 16 residues. Germline V CDR1 and CDR2: SGHRS, YFSETQ. This chain's CDR3 is CASSLFRGAENEKLFF. CDR3 nucleotide sequence: TGCGCCAGCAGCTTATTTCGAGGGGCAGAAAATGAAAAACTGTTTTTT. The full variable domain, with the rest looked up from reference TRBV5-1 and TRBJ1-4, is KAGVTQTPRYLIKTRGQQVTLSCSPISGHRSVSWYQQTPGQGLQFLFEYFSETQRNKGNFPGRFSGRQFSNSRSEMNVSTLELGDSALYLCASSLFRGAENEKLFFGSGTQLSVL.

The V call is TRBV4-3, the J call TRBJ1-3; 8 bases are a match to TRBD1. V gave up 3 bases and J gave up 3 bases; unmatched junction bases: 4. CDR3 length equals 15 residues. Per germline, CDR1 LGHNA and CDR2 YSLEER. The CDR3 DNA sequence: TGCGCCAGCAGCCAGGAGACAGGGGTTGGAAACACCATATATTTT. It specifies CASSQETGVGNTIYF.

This chain joins TRBV24-1 and TRBJ1-4, with TRBD1 matching over 10 bases. The V gene end was trimmed by 0 bases and the J gene end by 0 bases; junction bases not matched to a gene: 6. This CDR3 is built from 19 residues. The germline V gene has CDR1 KGHDR and CDR2 SFDVKD. This chain's CDR3 is CATSDLQGQGLATNEKLFF. The CDR3 region has the DNA TGTGCCACCAGTGATTTGCAGGGACAGGGGCTCGCAACTAATGAAAAACTGTTTTTT.

The chain is built from TRBV5-1 and TRBJ1-1; D is unclear. V lost 4 bases and J 6 bases, leaving 16 bases between the germline ends. Germline V CDR1 and CDR2: SGHRS, YFSETQ. This CDR3 contains 14 residues. The CDR3 DNA sequence: TGCGCCAGCAGCAAATCAGGTTTGCCATCTGAAGCTTTCTTT. As protein: CASSKSGLPSEAFF. The full variable domain, rest sourced from reference TRBV5-1 and TRBJ1-1, is KAGVTQTPRYLIKTRGQQVTLSCSPISGHRSVSWYQQTPGQGLQFLFEYFSETQRNKGNFPGRFSGRQFSNSRSEMNVSTLELGDSALYLCASSKSGLPSEAFFGQGTRLTVV.

The rearrangement joins TRBV18 to TRBJ1-5, with 9 bases fitting TRBD1. V shed 6 bases, J shed 7 bases, and the junction held 7 bases outside the gene matches. Per germline, CDR1 KGHSH and CDR2 LQKENI. CDR3 length: 14 residues. The CDR3 DNA sequence: TGTGCCAGCTCGGCCGGGACAGGGAGGCAGCCCCAGCATTTT. It encodes CASSAGTGRQPQHF.

This chain links TRBV5-1 with TRBJ2-5; no clear D. Trimming removed 2 bases at V and 2 bases at J, with 10 bases between. The germline V gene has CDR1 SGHRS and CDR2 YFSETQ. This CDR3 comprises 14 residues. The CDR3 DNA sequence: TGCGCCAGCAGCTTCGTACCGGAGCAAGAGACCCAGTACTTC. Protein product: CASSFVPEQETQYF.

The V gene is TRBV30, the J gene TRBJ1-1; no reliable D call. Germline V gene data show CDR1 as GTSNPN and CDR2 as SVGIG (reference sequence). This CDR3 has 13 amino acids. Trimming removed 4 bases from V and 2 bases from J, with 11 bases in between. DNA for the CDR3: TGTGCCTGGAACCGTGAAGTAAACACTGAAGCTTTCTTT. Protein product: CAWNREVNTEAFF.

This sequence joins TRBV6-5 and TRBJ2-5; D is possibly TRBD2 (5 bases). V was cut by 8 bases and J by 7 bases, with 8 bases left in between. This CDR3 comprises 10 residues. CDR1 MNHEY and CDR2 SVGAGI come from the germline V gene. CDR3 DNA: TGTGCCAGCTGGGGAGCGACCCAGTACTTC. Its protein is CASWGATQYF.

The genes are TRBV18 and TRBJ1-3; TRBD1 agrees at 7 bases. Unmatched junction bases numbered 7, after V lost 4 bases and J lost 4 bases. CDR1 and CDR2 (germline): KGHSH, LQKENI. This CDR3 has 15 residues. CDR3 sequence reads: CASSQGALAGNTIYF. CDR3 sequence (DNA): TGTGCCAGCTCACAGGGGGCTCTCGCCGGAAACACCATATATTTT.

The J gene is TRBJ2-7, the V gene TRBV18; TRBD1 matches at 7 bases. The V gene end was trimmed by 2 bases and the J gene end by 1 base; junction bases not matched to a gene: 11. Germline V gives CDR1 KGHSH, CDR2 LQKENI. CDR3 size: 17 residues. Here the CDR3 DNA reads TGTGCCAGCTCACCATATCATCTCGGGACAGCATCCTACGAGCAGTACGTC. Translated: CASSPYHLGTASYEQYV.

The CDR3 loop is CASSLYFLGLTGGRAKNTGELFF. As DNA, the CDR3 is TGTGCCAGCAGTTTATATTTTTTGGGGTTAACAGGGGGCCGAGCTAAGAACACCGGGGAGCTGTTTTTT. The V call is TRBV27, the J call TRBJ2-2; 9 nucleotides agree with TRBD1. Germline CDR1 MNHEY, CDR2 SMNVEV (reference sequence). The CDR3 is 23 residues long. The V gene end was trimmed by 1 base and the J gene end by 1 base; junction bases not matched to a gene: 22.

The chain carries TRBV6-6 and TRBJ1-2; a possible D gene is TRBD1 (6 bases). V dropped 4 bases and J dropped 0 bases, with 12 bases sitting between them. The CDR3 is made up of 15 amino acids. Per the germline V gene, CDR1 is MNHNY and CDR2 is SVGAGI (reference sequence). The CDR3 bases are TGTGCCAGCAGTTGGGGACACCTCTCTAACTATGGCTACACCTTC. This translates into CASSWGHLSNYGYTF.

The V and J genes are TRBV4-1 and TRBJ2-1, with D maybe TRBD1 (5 bases). Germline V lookup: CDR1 MGHRA, CDR2 YSYEKL. The V end lost 1 base, the J end lost 3 bases, and 10 bases lay between the germline ends. The CDR3 extends over 15 amino acids. The CDR3 sequence is CASSQVVGVYNEQFF. Written as DNA, the CDR3 is TGCGCCAGCAGCCAAGTCGTAGGGGTCTACAATGAGCAGTTCTTC.

The chain has TRBV18 and TRBJ1-3; no definite D call. This CDR3 spans 16 amino acids. Trimming pared 3 bases from V and 3 bases from J, leaving 15 bases between. Germline V gene sequence: CDR1 KGHSH, CDR2 LQKENI. CDR3 sequence: CASSPNTLDVGNTIYF. For the CDR3, the DNA is TGTGCCAGCTCACCTAATACCTTGGACGTTGGAAACACCATATATTTT.

This clone was found once. CDR3 bases: TGTGCCAGCAGCCCAGGACAGGGAGAGACCCAGTACTTC. Its translation: CASSPGQGETQYF. V is TRBV5-4 and J is TRBJ2-5; 8 bases line up with TRBD1. Trimming cost V 4 bases and J 4 bases; bases outside gene matches: 3. The CDR3 is 13 residues long. CDR1 SGHNT and CDR2 YYREEE come from the germline V gene (reference sequence).

V is TRBV7-2 and J is TRBJ1-1, with a weak D call TRBD1 (6 bases). Germline V gene lookup returns CDR1 SGHTA and CDR2 FQGNSA. V gave up 3 bases and J gave up 4 bases, with 12 bases separating them. The CDR3 is 14 residues long. DNA of the CDR3: TGTGCCAGCAGCTTTGGGCGACAGGCCACTGAAGCTTTCTTT. This sequence encodes CASSFGRQATEAFF.

J is TRBJ1-3 and V is TRBV6-5, with D perhaps TRBD1 (5 bases). Per the germline V gene, CDR1 is MNHEY and CDR2 is SVGAGI. The CDR3 sequence is 14 residues long. The germline V and J ends were trimmed by 4 bases and 0 bases, with 7 bases remaining between them. The CDR3 DNA reads TGTGCCAGCAGTTTAGGGGTCTCTGGAAACACCATATATTTT. Translation gives CASSLGVSGNTIYF.

The rearrangement links TRBV28 to TRBJ2-2; 8 positions match TRBD2. With V trimmed by 6 bases and J by 5 bases, 8 bases remained unmatched. CDR1 is MDHEN and CDR2 is SYDVKM in the germline V gene. The length of the CDR3 is 15 residues. The CDR3 DNA reads TGTGCCAGCAGCTTCGGGGGGGCCCTGACCGGGGAGCTGTTTTTT. It encodes CASSFGGALTGELFF.

The genes are TRBV9 and TRBJ2-3; 11 bases are shared with TRBD1. The CDR3 has 21 residues. Trimming cost V 7 bases and J 2 bases; bases outside gene matches: 24. CDR1 SGDLS and CDR2 YYNGEE come from the germline V gene. The CDR3 DNA is TGTGCCAGCCCCGAACATCCTGAGGTGGACAGGGGGCGACTACCCACAGATACGCAGTATTTT. Translation gives CASPEHPEVDRGRLPTDTQYF. Full variable domain (outside the CDR3, taken from reference TRBV9 and TRBJ2-3): DSGVTQTPKHLITATGQRVTLRCSPRSGDLSVYWYQQSLDQGLQFLIQYYNGEERAKGNILERFSAQQFPDLHSELNLSSLELGDSALYFCASPEHPEVDRGRLPTDTQYFGPGTRLTVL.

The chain combines TRBV10-3 with TRBJ2-2; 9 bases line up with TRBD1. V was pared by 11 bases and J by 1 base, with 11 bases of the junction left unmatched. Germline V CDR1 and CDR2: ENHRY, SYGVKD. This CDR3 spans 16 amino acids. DNA of the CDR3: TGTGCCTCTCATCCACCGGGACAGGGGAACACCGGGGAGCTGTTTTTT. Translation: CASHPPGQGNTGELFF.

The chain couples TRBV6-4 to TRBJ2-6; no firm D call. Germline CDR1 MRHNA, CDR2 SNTAGT. The CDR3 is made up of 19 amino acids. V gave up 0 bases and J gave up 0 bases, with 15 bases separating them. The CDR3 protein is CASSDSIAGLASGANVLTF. CDR3 sequence (DNA): TGTGCCAGCAGTGACTCGATAGCAGGATTAGCCTCTGGGGCCAACGTCCTGACTTTC.

This clone was observed a few times. Other DNA sequences of this sample code for an identical CDR3. This chain links TRBV30 with TRBJ1-5; maybe TRBD1 (5 bases). Trimming cost V 0 bases and J 5 bases, with 8 bases left between them. Germline assignment: CDR1 GTSNPN and CDR2 SVGIG (reference sequence). This CDR3 comprises 13 residues. The CDR3 loop is CAWSVQGDQPQHF. DNA of the CDR3: TGTGCCTGGAGTGTCCAGGGCGATCAGCCCCAGCATTTT.

This clone was found a few times. The chain carries TRBV6-5 and TRBJ2-2; D ambiguous. V dropped 2 bases and J dropped 4 bases, with 14 bases sitting between them. Germline CDR1 and CDR2: MNHEY and SVGAGI. This CDR3 has 16 residues. CDR3 residues: CASSYGHSRPTGELFF. Here the CDR3 DNA reads TGTGCCAGCAGTTACGGCCACTCTAGACCCACCGGGGAGCTGTTTTTT.

CDR3 nucleotides: TGTGCCAGCAGCCCGAGCGGCGGGGGGAGGGAGCAGTTCTTC. This translates into CASSPSGGGREQFF. This rearrangement joins TRBV3-1 (or the pseudogene TRBV3-2) to TRBJ2-1; 8 bases line up with TRBD2. Per germline, CDR1 LGHDT and CDR2 YNNKEL (reference sequence). Losses at the gene ends were 4 bases for V and 10 bases for J; bases not matched to a gene: 9. The CDR3 totals 14 residues.